The sequence of this TCR beta chain was determined in a study of blood T cell repertoires in COVID-19. Study information: In each case, the material was cDNA or gDNA derived from T cells, B-cell-depleted T cells, or PBMCs.

Study processing details: By means of reference gene primer amplification, nucleated cell counts were estimated. The table came from immunoSEQ multiplex PCR; TCRdb's copy has only in-frame clones and leaves some out. That table gives V, J and clone size, and the DNA gave D and trimming. The sample contains about 240,000 clones, around 86% of which appear only once. Participants were aged about 18 to 90 years, lived in 25 or so US areas, and enrolled virtually. Donors were grouped by their self-reported clinical history. The sequence was collected from a woman aged 40 to 50 with acute COVID-19. Specimen: PBMCs or T cells enriched from blood (not recorded which).

CDR3 sequence (DNA): TGTGCCATCAGGGGGACAGGGCAGGCTGAAGCTTTCTTT. Its translation is CAIRGTGQAEAFF. This chain connects TRBV10-3 to TRBJ1-1; 9 positions agree with TRBD1. The junction had 5 bases not matched to a gene; V was cut back by 6 bases and J by 6 bases. CDR3 length equals 13 residues. Germline V lookup: CDR1 ENHRY, CDR2 SYGVKD.